A selection of T cell receptor beta chains follows, all from one sample in a study of identifying expanded T cells in peripheral blood. The repertoire was sequenced with immunoSEQ multiplex PCR; TCRdb's copy has only in-frame clones and lacks some. The table shows tens of thousands of clones, with approximately 91% occurring only once. The source material was blood. These TCRs come from a person aged 18 to 70 in good health. The CDR3 runs from the conserved cysteine through the conserved F or W. The order of the fields is clone size, J gene, D gene, V gene, CDR3 protein, CDR3 DNA. The D gene is left open where the match is weak. A row's size may be missing; if present it is once, few, many or a size class.

clone size: NA; J gene: TRBJ2-7; D gene: NA; V gene: TRBV4-3; CDR3 protein: CASSKDRSEQYF; CDR3 DNA: TGCGCCAGCAGCAAAGACAGGAGCGAGCAGTACTTC
clone size: NA; J gene: TRBJ2-7; D gene: TRBD1; V gene: TRBV5-1; CDR3 protein: CASSLVTGVSYEQYF; CDR3 DNA: TGCGCCAGCAGCCTAGTGACAGGGGTATCCTACGAGCAGTACTTC
clone size: NA; J gene: TRBJ1-5; D gene: NA; V gene: TRBV19; CDR3 protein: CASRGARDGNQPQHF; CDR3 DNA: TGTGCCAGTAGGGGAGCCAGGGACGGCAATCAGCCCCAGCATTTT
clone size: NA; J gene: TRBJ1-2; D gene: NA; V gene: TRBV6-1; CDR3 protein: CASSEALRQGAWDGYTF; CDR3 DNA: TGTGCCAGCAGTGAAGCGCTTCGTCAGGGAGCTTGGGATGGCTACACCTTC
clone size: NA; J gene: TRBJ2-7; D gene: TRBD1; V gene: TRBV27; CDR3 protein: CASSPGTGGIEQYF; CDR3 DNA: TGTGCCAGCAGCCCCGGGACAGGGGGCATCGAGCAGTACTTC
clone size: NA; J gene: TRBJ1-5; D gene: TRBD1; V gene: TRBV6-1; CDR3 protein: CASSTGTGANQPQHF; CDR3 DNA: TGTGCCAGCAGTACCGGGACAGGGGCCAATCAGCCCCAGCATTTT
clone size: NA; J gene: TRBJ1-2; D gene: TRBD1; V gene: TRBV13; CDR3 protein: CASSLGWDRVGYGYTF; CDR3 DNA: TGTGCCAGCAGCCTGGGTTGGGACAGGGTAGGCTATGGCTACACCTTC
clone size: NA; J gene: TRBJ1-3; D gene: NA; V gene: TRBV30; CDR3 protein: CAWSLRERTVGNTIYF; CDR3 DNA: TGTGCCTGGAGTCTCCGAGAAAGGACCGTCGGAAACACCATATATTTT
clone size: NA; J gene: TRBJ1-5; D gene: NA; V gene: TRBV18; CDR3 protein: CASSPEGSQPQHF; CDR3 DNA: TGTGCCAGCTCACCAGAGGGCAGTCAGCCCCAGCATTTT
clone size: NA; J gene: TRBJ2-2; D gene: TRBD2; V gene: TRBV7-2; CDR3 protein: CASSLGLGTGELFF; CDR3 DNA: TGTGCCAGCAGCCTCGGACTAGGCACCGGGGAGCTGTTTTTT
clone size: NA; J gene: TRBJ1-1; D gene: NA; V gene: TRBV18; CDR3 protein: CASSPSRGGTEAFF; CDR3 DNA: TGTGCCAGCTCACCTTCGAGAGGGGGCACTGAAGCTTTCTTT
clone size: NA; J gene: TRBJ2-1; D gene: NA; V gene: TRBV5-5; CDR3 protein: CASSLVTGIGDEQFF; CDR3 DNA: TGTGCCAGCAGCTTGGTAACGGGGATTGGTGATGAGCAGTTCTTC
clone size: NA; J gene: TRBJ1-3; D gene: NA; V gene: TRBV30; CDR3 protein: CAWSVLFTTRAGVNSGNTIYF; CDR3 DNA: TGTGCCTGGAGTGTACTCTTCACGACCCGGGCAGGGGTAAACTCTGGAAACACCATATATTTT
clone size: NA; J gene: TRBJ1-2; D gene: NA; V gene: TRBV2; CDR3 protein: CASRPRAGYTF; CDR3 DNA: TGTGCCAGCCGTCCCCGCGCGGGCTACACCTTC
clone size: NA; J gene: TRBJ2-1; D gene: TRBD1; V gene: TRBV7-8; CDR3 protein: CASSLIPTGTYNEQFF; CDR3 DNA: TGTGCCAGCAGCTTAATTCCGACAGGGACCTACAATGAGCAGTTCTTC
clone size: NA; J gene: TRBJ1-3; D gene: NA; V gene: TRBV7-8; CDR3 protein: CASTLGATIYF; CDR3 DNA: TGTGCCAGCACCTTGGGAGCCACCATATATTTT
clone size: NA; J gene: TRBJ1-4; D gene: NA; V gene: TRBV5-4; CDR3 protein: CASSPGATNEKLFF; CDR3 DNA: TGTGCCAGCAGCCCGGGAGCAACTAATGAAAAACTGTTTTTT
clone size: once; J gene: TRBJ1-5; D gene: TRBD1; V gene: TRBV4-2; CDR3 protein: CASSLGGQAQNQPQHF; CDR3 DNA: TGTGCCAGCAGCCTCGGAGGACAGGCTCAAAATCAGCCCCAGCATTTT
clone size: NA; J gene: TRBJ1-1; D gene: TRBD1; V gene: TRBV7-9; CDR3 protein: CASSTNRQGHTEAFF; CDR3 DNA: TGTGCCAGCAGCACAAACAGACAGGGGCACACTGAAGCTTTCTTT
clone size: NA; J gene: TRBJ2-5; D gene: NA; V gene: TRBV4-2; CDR3 protein: CASSPLDAGNLYF; CDR3 DNA: TGTGCCAGCAGCCCACTCGATGCCGGGAACCTGTACTTC
clone size: NA; J gene: TRBJ1-1; D gene: NA; V gene: TRBV29-1; CDR3 protein: CSVDWTETNTEAFF; CDR3 DNA: TGCAGCGTTGATTGGACAGAAACGAACACTGAAGCTTTCTTT
clone size: once; J gene: TRBJ2-7; D gene: NA; V gene: TRBV5-1; CDR3 protein: CASSLVLGDEQYF; CDR3 DNA: TGCGCCAGCAGCTTGGTCCTAGGGGACGAGCAGTACTTC
clone size: NA; J gene: TRBJ2-3; D gene: NA; V gene: TRBV4-3; CDR3 protein: CASSQDLSTVPVTDTQYF; CDR3 DNA: TGCGCCAGCAGCCAAGACCTTTCGACAGTTCCCGTTACAGATACGCAGTATTTT
clone size: NA; J gene: TRBJ1-2; D gene: TRBD1; V gene: TRBV7-9; CDR3 protein: CASSRPPTGGEYGYTF; CDR3 DNA: TGTGCCAGCAGTCGCCCCCCGACAGGGGGCGAATATGGCTACACCTTC
clone size: NA; J gene: TRBJ1-5; D gene: TRBD1; V gene: TRBV16; CDR3 protein: CASSQSIGTGVQPQHF; CDR3 DNA: TGTGCCAGCAGCCAATCGATAGGGACAGGGGTGCAGCCCCAGCATTTT
clone size: NA; J gene: TRBJ1-2; D gene: TRBD1; V gene: TRBV2; CDR3 protein: CASSPIGTGNRGGYTF; CDR3 DNA: TGTGCCAGCAGTCCCATCGGGACAGGCAACCGGGGGGGCTACACCTTC
clone size: NA; J gene: TRBJ1-1; D gene: NA; V gene: TRBV13; CDR3 protein: CASSAMTVEAFF; CDR3 DNA: TGTGCCAGCAGCGCAATGACGGTTGAAGCTTTCTTT
clone size: NA; J gene: TRBJ1-1; D gene: NA; V gene: TRBV7-9; CDR3 protein: CASSLGQGSNTEAFF; CDR3 DNA: TGTGCCAGCAGCTTAGGGCAGGGATCGAACACTGAAGCTTTCTTT
clone size: once; J gene: TRBJ2-2; D gene: NA; V gene: TRBV27; CDR3 protein: CASSLNGDRETDTGELFF; CDR3 DNA: TGTGCCAGCAGTTTAAACGGTGACCGAGAAACCGACACCGGGGAGCTGTTTTTT
clone size: NA; J gene: TRBJ2-7; D gene: NA; V gene: TRBV7-8; CDR3 protein: CASCLLDSTYEQYF; CDR3 DNA: TGTGCCAGCTGCCTTTTGGACAGTACCTACGAGCAGTACTTC
clone size: NA; J gene: TRBJ1-1; D gene: TRBD1; V gene: TRBV5-1; CDR3 protein: CASSLAGGNTEAFF; CDR3 DNA: TGCGCCAGCAGCTTGGCAGGGGGCAACACTGAAGCTTTCTTT
clone size: many; J gene: TRBJ2-1; D gene: TRBD2; V gene: TRBV9; CDR3 protein: CASSVWEGTNEQFF; CDR3 DNA: TGTGCCAGCAGCGTTTGGGAGGGGACGAATGAGCAGTTCTTC
clone size: NA; J gene: TRBJ2-1; D gene: NA; V gene: TRBV19; CDR3 protein: CASSEDSQVGFEQFF; CDR3 DNA: TGTGCCAGTAGTGAGGACAGTCAAGTCGGGTTCGAGCAGTTCTTC
clone size: NA; J gene: TRBJ2-5; D gene: TRBD2; V gene: TRBV2; CDR3 protein: CASGLAGEQYF; CDR3 DNA: TGTGCCAGCGGACTAGCGGGGGAGCAGTACTTC
clone size: NA; J gene: TRBJ2-7; D gene: NA; V gene: TRBV4-1; CDR3 protein: CASSQGRTFPYEQYF; CDR3 DNA: TGCGCCAGCAGCCAGGGCCGGACTTTCCCCTACGAGCAGTACTTC
clone size: NA; J gene: TRBJ2-7; D gene: NA; V gene: TRBV6-1; CDR3 protein: CASSEPLAGEVRFRSYEQYF; CDR3 DNA: TGTGCCAGCAGTGAACCGCTAGCCGGGGAGGTGCGATTTAGGTCCTACGAGCAGTACTTC
clone size: NA; J gene: TRBJ1-6; D gene: TRBD1; V gene: TRBV19; CDR3 protein: CASSATGGLSNSPLHF; CDR3 DNA: TGTGCCAGTAGTGCCACAGGGGGATTAAGTAATTCACCCCTCCACTTT
clone size: NA; J gene: TRBJ2-7; D gene: NA; V gene: TRBV7-3; CDR3 protein: CASSLNTGFHEQYF; CDR3 DNA: TGTGCCAGCAGCTTAAATACAGGCTTCCACGAGCAGTACTTC
clone size: few; J gene: TRBJ2-1; D gene: NA; V gene: TRBV4-1; CDR3 protein: CASTSEGGSYNEQFF; CDR3 DNA: TGCGCCAGCACCAGCGAGGGGGGGTCCTACAATGAGCAGTTCTTC
clone size: NA; J gene: TRBJ2-5; D gene: TRBD1; V gene: TRBV29-1; CDR3 protein: CSAGQGGETQYF; CDR3 DNA: TGCAGCGCCGGACAGGGGGGCGAGACCCAGTACTTC
clone size: few; J gene: TRBJ2-5; D gene: NA; V gene: TRBV9; CDR3 protein: CASSVVWGPEETQYF; CDR3 DNA: TGTGCCAGCAGCGTAGTATGGGGGCCGGAAGAGACCCAGTACTTC
clone size: NA; J gene: TRBJ2-5; D gene: NA; V gene: TRBV5-1; CDR3 protein: CASNLGERETQYF; CDR3 DNA: TGCGCCAGCAACTTGGGCGAAAGGGAGACCCAGTACTTC
clone size: NA; J gene: TRBJ2-1; D gene: TRBD2; V gene: TRBV10-3; CDR3 protein: CAIRGGDYNEQFF; CDR3 DNA: TGTGCCATCAGGGGAGGGGACTACAATGAGCAGTTCTTC
clone size: NA; J gene: TRBJ1-2; D gene: TRBD1; V gene: TRBV9; CDR3 protein: CASSGAGTGLSYGYTF; CDR3 DNA: TGTGCCAGCAGCGGTGCCGGGACAGGGCTCTCCTATGGCTACACCTTC